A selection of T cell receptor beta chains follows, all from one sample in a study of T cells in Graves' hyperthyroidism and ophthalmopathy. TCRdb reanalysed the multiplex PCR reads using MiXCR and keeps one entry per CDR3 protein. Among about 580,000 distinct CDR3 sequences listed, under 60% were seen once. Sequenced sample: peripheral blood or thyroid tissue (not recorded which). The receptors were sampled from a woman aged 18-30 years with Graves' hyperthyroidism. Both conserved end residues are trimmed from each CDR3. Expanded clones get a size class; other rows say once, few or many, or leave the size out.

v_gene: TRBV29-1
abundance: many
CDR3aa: SVEVRGSNTEAF

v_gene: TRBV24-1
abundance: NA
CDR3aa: ATSDLPGRGYTQY

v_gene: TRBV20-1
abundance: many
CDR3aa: SARVQANRAMWGYT

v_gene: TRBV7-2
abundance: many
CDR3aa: ASSLERILSGNTIY

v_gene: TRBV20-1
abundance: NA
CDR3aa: SGRDRGSYEQY

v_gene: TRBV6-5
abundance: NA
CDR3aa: ASSYSSRKTQY

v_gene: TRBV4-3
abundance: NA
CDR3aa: ASSQQAVAVPGTQY

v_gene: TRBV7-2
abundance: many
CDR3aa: ASSYQGYEQY

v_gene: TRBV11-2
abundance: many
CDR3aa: ASSKTGTYEQY

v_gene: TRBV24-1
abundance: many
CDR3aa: ATSDRGQYEQY

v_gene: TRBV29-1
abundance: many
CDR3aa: SVAIKWGRSLEQY

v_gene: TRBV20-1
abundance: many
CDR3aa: SARGGGTGNTIY

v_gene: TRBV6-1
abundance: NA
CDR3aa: ASKGSSHRVREQY

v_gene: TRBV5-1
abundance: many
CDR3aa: ASSLESFYEQY

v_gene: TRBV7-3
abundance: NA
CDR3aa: ASSPREGTETQY

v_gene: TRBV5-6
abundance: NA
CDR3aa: ASSLGTSGITYEQY

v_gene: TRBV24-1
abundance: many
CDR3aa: ATSEGSDTEAF

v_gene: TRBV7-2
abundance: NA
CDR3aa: ASRGTAYEQY

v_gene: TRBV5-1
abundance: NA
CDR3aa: ASSLKTGGVDEKLF

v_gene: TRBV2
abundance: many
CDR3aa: ASTGSWTGSEKLF

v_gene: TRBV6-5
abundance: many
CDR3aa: ASSYTTGEDSPLH

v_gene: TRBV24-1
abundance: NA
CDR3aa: ATSDLQGGNEQF

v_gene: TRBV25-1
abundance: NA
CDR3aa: ACSAPGQMNTEAF

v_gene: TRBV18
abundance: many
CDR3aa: ASSPQGIDEKLF

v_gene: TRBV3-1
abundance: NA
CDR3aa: ASSNTGVEEPQH

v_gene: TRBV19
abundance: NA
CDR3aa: ASSTRLAGVPETQY

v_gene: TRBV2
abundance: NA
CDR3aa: ASSEFGLAVLISYNEQF

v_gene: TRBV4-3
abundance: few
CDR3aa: ASSLRGGPDTEAF

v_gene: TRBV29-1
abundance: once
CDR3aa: SLMERESHYEQY

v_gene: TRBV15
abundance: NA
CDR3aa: ATSRDVRWSSGNT

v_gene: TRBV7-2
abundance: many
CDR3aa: ASSFIGPQH

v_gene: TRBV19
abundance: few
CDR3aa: ASSPYPGTGGNQPQH

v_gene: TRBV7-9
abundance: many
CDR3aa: ASSFGEEQY

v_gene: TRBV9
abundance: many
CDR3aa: ASSVELAGALYEQY

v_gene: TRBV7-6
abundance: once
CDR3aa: ASSILAEETQY

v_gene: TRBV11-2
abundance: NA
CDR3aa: ASSLSYRDSQETQY

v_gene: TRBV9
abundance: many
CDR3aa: ASSARVGETQY

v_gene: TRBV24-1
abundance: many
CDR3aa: ATSDSRQGVYEQY

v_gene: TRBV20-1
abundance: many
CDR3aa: SAREGGFYTGELF

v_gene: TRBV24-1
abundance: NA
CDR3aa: ATSDRGDRTNEKLF

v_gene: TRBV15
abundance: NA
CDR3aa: ATSRDTYGGELF

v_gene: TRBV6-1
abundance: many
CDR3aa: ATRTAYEQY

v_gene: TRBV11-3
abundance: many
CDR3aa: ASSPGRSDTEAF

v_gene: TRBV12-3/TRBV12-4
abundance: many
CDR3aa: ASSLQGNSGNTIY

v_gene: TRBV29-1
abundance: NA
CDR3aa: SVGDGHNYGYT

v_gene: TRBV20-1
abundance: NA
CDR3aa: SARGTRISYEQY

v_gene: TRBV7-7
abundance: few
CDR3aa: AGSLLRDGTEELF

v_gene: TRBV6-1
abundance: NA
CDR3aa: ASSETGQFNQPQH

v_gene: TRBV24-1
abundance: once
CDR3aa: ATSGPGTGVFGYGYT

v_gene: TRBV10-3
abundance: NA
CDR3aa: AISEAQGNNYGYT

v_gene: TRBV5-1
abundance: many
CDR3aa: ASSSGPGNGYT

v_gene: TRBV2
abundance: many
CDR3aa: ASSEHLDYGYT

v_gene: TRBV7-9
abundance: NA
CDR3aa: ASSVSSGAETEAF

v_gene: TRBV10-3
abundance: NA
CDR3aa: AISETGSNQPQH